This T cell receptor beta chain came from a study of shared clonotypes between healthy human individuals. Notes on the study in general: Memory subsets had estimated richness that was generally smaller than that of naive subsets. The authors expected sequencing depth to affect clonotype sharing among donors.

This CDR3 has 18 residues. V was shortened by 0 bases and J by 4 bases, with 19 bases between the two germline ends. Germline V gene sequence: CDR1 LGHNA, CDR2 YSLEER. Healthy HIV-negative adults without recent acute infections or vaccinations served as donors. The DNA input per sorted-subset replicate PCR was approximately 210 ng, corresponding to 25,000 to 35,000 T cell genomes. The repertoire was sequenced with immunoSEQ multiplex PCR; TCRdb's copy has only in-frame clones and lacks some. Here the sample spans 2 million to 3 million clones, 80% to 95% being singletons. Of note for this clone: Its antigen is undetermined.

Material: naive CD4+ T cells from PBMCs. The sample's subset: CD45RA+ positively selected. The J gene is TRBJ1-5, the V gene TRBV4-3; D is ambiguous. This receptor was obtained from a man younger than 35 in good health. Some clones in this sample may be carry-over from other donors' samples. CDR3 region: CASSQDWPLGGKNQPQHF. The CDR3 nucleotides read TGCGCCAGCAGCCAAGATTGGCCCCTAGGTGGGAAAAATCAGCCCCAGCATTTT.